This T cell receptor (beta chain) was identified in a study of T cell clonotyping in hematopoietic cell transplantation. TCRdb's table, derived via immunoSEQ multiplex PCR, lists solely in-frame clones and lacks some. The data hold about 41,000 clones, with about 85% observed a single time. The sample's time point: recipient sample about 28 days before transplant, after cytoreduction. Study results and limitations: Few recipient clonotypes overlapped donors; over 95% were de novo at given depth.

For this clone: Its target is not known.

The germline V gene encodes CDR1 SGHNT and CDR2 YYREEE (reference sequence). CDR3 size: 18 residues. Trimming shortened V by 0 bases and J by 4 bases, and 19 bases separated the two germline ends. The sequence was collected from a man aged 60 to 69 with acute myeloid leukemia. Some clones in this sample may be carry-over from other donors' samples. Sequences were derived from peripheral blood mononuclear cells, sampled before stem cell transplant. This rearrangement joins TRBV5-4 to TRBJ1-4; D gene ambiguous. The CDR3 reads CASSLAGPLGVGNEKLFF. As DNA, the CDR3 is TGTGCCAGCAGCTTGGCAGGACCCCTTGGAGTTGGTAATGAAAAACTGTTTTTT.